The source of this TCR beta chain is a study of identifying expanded T cells in peripheral blood. Study-level results: Roughly 1.2 clones differed between technical replicates, versus around 15 and 18 over time. Across healthy donors, higher total template counts meant significantly greater roughly 2-week count variance.

Sequencing used immunoSEQ multiplex PCR; TCRdb keeps in-frame clones, though not all of them. The sample has approximately 140,000 clones, approximately 86% seen once. Remarks on this clone: Its antigen is undetermined.

The ends lost 4 bases at V and 0 bases at J; junction bases unmatched: 4. There are 15 residues in the CDR3. From germline, CDR1 is LGHNA and CDR2 YNFKEQ. Healthy donors had no documented immune events, such as infections, while sampled. This sequence joins TRBV4-2 and TRBJ2-7, with 9 positions matching TRBD1. The sample was blood. This clonotype was sampled from a person aged 18-70 years in good health. The CDR3 is CASSRGQGSSYEQYF. In DNA, the CDR3 is TGTGCCAGCAGCCGAGGACAGGGGAGCTCCTACGAGCAGTACTTC.